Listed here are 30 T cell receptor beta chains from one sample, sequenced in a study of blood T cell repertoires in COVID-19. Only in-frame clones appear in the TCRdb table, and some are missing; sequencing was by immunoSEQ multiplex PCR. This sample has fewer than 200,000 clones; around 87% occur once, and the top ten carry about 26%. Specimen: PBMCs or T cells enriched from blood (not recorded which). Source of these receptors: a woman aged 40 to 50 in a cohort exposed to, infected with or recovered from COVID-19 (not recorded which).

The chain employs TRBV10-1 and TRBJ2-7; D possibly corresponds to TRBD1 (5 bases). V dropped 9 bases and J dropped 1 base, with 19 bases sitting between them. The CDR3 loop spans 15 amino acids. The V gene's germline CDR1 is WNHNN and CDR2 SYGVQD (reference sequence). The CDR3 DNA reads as TGCGCCAGGCTTCCCGACGGACACCCGTCCTACGAGCAGTACTTC. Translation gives CARLPDGHPSYEQYF.

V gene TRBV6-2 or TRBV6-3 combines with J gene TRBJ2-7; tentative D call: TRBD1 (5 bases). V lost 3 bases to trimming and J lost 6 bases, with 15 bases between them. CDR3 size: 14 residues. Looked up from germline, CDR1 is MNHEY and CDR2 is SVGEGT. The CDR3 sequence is CASSYGQGSSEQYF. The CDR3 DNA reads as TGTGCCAGCAGTTATGGGCAGGGCTCATCCGAGCAGTACTTC.

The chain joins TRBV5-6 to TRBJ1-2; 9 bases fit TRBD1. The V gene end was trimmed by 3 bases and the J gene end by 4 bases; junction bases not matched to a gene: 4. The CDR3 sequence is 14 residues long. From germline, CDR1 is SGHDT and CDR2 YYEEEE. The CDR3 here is CASSWDRDFYGYTF. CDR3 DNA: TGTGCCAGCAGCTGGGACAGGGATTTCTATGGCTACACCTTC.

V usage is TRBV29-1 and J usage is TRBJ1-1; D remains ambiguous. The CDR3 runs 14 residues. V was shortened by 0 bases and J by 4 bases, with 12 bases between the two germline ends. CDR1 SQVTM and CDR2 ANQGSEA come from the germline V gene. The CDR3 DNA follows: TGCAGCGTTGAAGATGGGGATCGGGGCACTGAAGCTTTCTTT. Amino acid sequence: CSVEDGDRGTEAFF. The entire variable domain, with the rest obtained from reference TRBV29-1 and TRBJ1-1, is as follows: SAVISQKPSRDICQRGTSLTIQCQVDSQVTMMFWYRQQPGQSLTLIATANQGSEATYESGFVIDKFPISRPNLTFSTLTVSNMSPEDSSIYLCSVEDGDRGTEAFFGQGTRLTVV.

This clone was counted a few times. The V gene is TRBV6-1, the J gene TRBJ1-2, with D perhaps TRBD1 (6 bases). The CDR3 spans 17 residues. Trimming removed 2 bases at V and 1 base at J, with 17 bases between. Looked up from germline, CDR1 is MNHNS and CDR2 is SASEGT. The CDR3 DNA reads TGTGCCAGCAGTGAAACGGGACACTCAATTTTTAACTATGGCTACACCTTC. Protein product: CASSETGHSIFNYGYTF.

The CDR3 loop reads CARSPERKGLGAYEQYF. The CDR3 DNA follows: TGTGCCAGAAGCCCCGAAAGAAAGGGACTAGGAGCCTACGAGCAGTACTTC. This chain joins TRBV5-3 and TRBJ2-7, with 8 bases lining up with TRBD2. TRBV5-3 is an ORF; its function is uncertain. J was trimmed by 2 bases and V by 4 bases; bases with no gene match: 14. The CDR3 extends over 17 amino acids.

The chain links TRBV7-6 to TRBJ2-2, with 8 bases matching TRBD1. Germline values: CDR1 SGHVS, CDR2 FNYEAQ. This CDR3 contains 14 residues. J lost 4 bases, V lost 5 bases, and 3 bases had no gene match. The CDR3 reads CASSLTGGTGELFF. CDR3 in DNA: TGTGCCAGCAGCCTAACAGGGGGCACCGGGGAGCTGTTTTTT.

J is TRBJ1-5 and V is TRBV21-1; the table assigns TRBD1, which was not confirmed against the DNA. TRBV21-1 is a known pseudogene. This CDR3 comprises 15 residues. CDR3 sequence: CARPPGVRAKQPQHF. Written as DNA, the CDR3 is TGTGCCAGACCACCAGGGGTTAGGGCCAAGCAGCCCCAGCATTTT.

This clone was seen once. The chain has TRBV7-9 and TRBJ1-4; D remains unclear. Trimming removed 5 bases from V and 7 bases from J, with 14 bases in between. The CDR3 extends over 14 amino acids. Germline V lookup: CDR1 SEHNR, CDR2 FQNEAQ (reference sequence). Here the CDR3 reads CASSHLTRSEKLFF. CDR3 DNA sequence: TGTGCCAGCAGCCATCTCACGAGGAGTGAAAAACTGTTTTTT.

The CDR3 nucleotides read TGTGCCAGCAGCCGATCAACCTACGAGCAGTACTTC. Amino acids: CASSRSTYEQYF. This chain joins TRBV7-8 and TRBJ2-7, with unresolved D. The CDR3 spans 12 residues. V lost 5 bases, J lost 2 bases, and 7 bases lay in between. Per germline, CDR1 SGHVS and CDR2 FQNEAQ.

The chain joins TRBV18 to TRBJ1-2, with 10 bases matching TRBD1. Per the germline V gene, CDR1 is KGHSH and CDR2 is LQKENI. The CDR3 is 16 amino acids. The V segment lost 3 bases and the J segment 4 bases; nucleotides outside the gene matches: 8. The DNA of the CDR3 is TGTGCCAGCTCACCCGGGACAGGGGAGTTGAGCTATGGCTACACCTTC. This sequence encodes CASSPGTGELSYGYTF.

The CDR3 protein is CAVKESGGRLDTQYF. CDR3 nucleotides: TGCGCGGTAAAGGAGTCAGGGGGGCGTCTGGATACGCAGTATTTT. The chain employs TRBV5-1 and TRBJ2-3; possible D gene TRBD1, 7 bases. The CDR3 spans 15 residues. The germline CDR1 and CDR2 sequences are SGHRS and YFSETQ.

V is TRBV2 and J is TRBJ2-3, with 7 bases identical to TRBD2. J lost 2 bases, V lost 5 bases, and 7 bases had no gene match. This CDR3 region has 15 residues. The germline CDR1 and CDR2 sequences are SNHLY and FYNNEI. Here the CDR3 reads CASSLRLAATDTQYF. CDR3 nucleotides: TGTGCCAGCAGTCTCCGGCTAGCGGCCACAGATACGCAGTATTTT.

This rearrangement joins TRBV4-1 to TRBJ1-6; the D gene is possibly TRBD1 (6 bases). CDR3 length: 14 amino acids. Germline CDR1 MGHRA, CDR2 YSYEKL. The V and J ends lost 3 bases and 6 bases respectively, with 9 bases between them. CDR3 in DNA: TGCGCCAGCAGCCAGCAGGGGTCTAATTCACCCCTCCACTTT. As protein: CASSQQGSNSPLHF.

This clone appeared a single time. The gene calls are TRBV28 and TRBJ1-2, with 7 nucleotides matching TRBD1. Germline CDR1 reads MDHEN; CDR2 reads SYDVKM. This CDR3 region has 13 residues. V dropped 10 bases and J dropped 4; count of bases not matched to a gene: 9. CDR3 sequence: CATEDRDAYGYTF. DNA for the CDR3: TGTGCCACCGAAGACAGGGACGCCTATGGCTACACCTTC.

The CDR3 nucleotides are TGTGCCAGCAGTGACAGGAACTATGGCTACACCTTC. Its protein product is CASSDRNYGYTF. The genes are TRBV6-1 and TRBJ1-2; D not certain. V lost 3 bases to trimming and J lost 2 bases, with 4 bases between them. Germline values: CDR1 MNHNS, CDR2 SASEGT. This CDR3 is built from 12 residues.

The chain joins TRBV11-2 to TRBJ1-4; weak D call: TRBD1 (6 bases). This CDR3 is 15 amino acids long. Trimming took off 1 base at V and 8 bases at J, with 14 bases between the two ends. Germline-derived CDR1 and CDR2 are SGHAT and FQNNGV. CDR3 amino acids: CASSLVGGGGEKLFF. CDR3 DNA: TGTGCCAGCAGCTTAGTGGGAGGGGGAGGCGAAAAACTGTTTTTT.

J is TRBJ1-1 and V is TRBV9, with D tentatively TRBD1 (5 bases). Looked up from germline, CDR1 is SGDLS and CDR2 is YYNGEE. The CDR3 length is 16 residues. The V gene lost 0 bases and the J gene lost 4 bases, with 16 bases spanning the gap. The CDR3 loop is CASSVGLGELGTEAFF. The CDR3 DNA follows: TGTGCCAGCAGCGTAGGATTAGGGGAATTGGGCACTGAAGCTTTCTTT.

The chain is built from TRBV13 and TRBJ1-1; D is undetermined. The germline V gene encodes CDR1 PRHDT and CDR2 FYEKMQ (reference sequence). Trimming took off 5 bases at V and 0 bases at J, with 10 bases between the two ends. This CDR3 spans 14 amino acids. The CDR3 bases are TGTGCCAGCAGCACCTTCAGCGTGAACACTGAAGCTTTCTTT. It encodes CASSTFSVNTEAFF.

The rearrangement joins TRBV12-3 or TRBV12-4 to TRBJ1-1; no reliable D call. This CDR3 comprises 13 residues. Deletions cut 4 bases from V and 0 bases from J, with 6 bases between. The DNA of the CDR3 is TGTGCCAGCAGTTGGAGGGTGAACACTGAAGCTTTCTTT. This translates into CASSWRVNTEAFF.

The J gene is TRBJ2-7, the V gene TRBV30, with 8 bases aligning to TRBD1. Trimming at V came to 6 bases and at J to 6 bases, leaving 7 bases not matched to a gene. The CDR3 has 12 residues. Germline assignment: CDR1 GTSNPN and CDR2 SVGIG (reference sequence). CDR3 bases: TGTGCCTGCCACTTTACAGGGGGCGAGCAGTACTTC. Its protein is CACHFTGGEQYF.

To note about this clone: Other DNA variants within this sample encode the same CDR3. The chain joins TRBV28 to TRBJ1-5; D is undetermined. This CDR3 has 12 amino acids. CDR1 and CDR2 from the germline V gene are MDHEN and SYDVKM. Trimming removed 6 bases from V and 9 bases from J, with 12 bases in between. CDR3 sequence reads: CASSPPRGPQHF. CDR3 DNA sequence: TGTGCCAGCAGCCCCCCGCGAGGGCCCCAGCATTTT.

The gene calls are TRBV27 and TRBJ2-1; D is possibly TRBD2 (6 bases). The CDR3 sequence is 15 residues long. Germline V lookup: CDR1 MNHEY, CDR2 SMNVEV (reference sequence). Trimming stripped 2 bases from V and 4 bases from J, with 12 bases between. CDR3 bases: TGTGCCAGCAGTTTAGCCGGCGGGGTGTACAATGAGCAGTTCTTC. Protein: CASSLAGGVYNEQFF.

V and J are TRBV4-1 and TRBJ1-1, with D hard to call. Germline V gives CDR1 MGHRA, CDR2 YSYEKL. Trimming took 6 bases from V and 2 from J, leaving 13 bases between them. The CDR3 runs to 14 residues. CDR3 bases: TGCGCCAGCAGTAATCCTGGACTTAACACTGAAGCTTTCTTT. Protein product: CASSNPGLNTEAFF.

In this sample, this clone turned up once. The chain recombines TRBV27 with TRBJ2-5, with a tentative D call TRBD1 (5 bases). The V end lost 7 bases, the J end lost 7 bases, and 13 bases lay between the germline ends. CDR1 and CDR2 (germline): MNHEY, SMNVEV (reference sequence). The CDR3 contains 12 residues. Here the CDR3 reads CASNPYRGTQYF. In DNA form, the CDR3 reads TGTGCCAGCAATCCTTATAGGGGGACCCAGTACTTC.

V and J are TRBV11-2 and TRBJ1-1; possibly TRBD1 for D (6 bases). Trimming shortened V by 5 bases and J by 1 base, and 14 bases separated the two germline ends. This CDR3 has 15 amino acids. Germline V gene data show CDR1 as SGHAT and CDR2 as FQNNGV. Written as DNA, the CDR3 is TGTGCCAGCAGCCTGGGACAAACTCGGAACACTGAAGCTTTCTTT. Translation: CASSLGQTRNTEAFF.

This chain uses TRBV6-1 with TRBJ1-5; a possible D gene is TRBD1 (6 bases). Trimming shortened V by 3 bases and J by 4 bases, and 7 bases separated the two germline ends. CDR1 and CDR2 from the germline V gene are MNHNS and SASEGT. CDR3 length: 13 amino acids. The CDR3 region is CASSDRGNQPQHF. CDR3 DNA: TGTGCCAGCAGTGACAGGGGAAATCAGCCCCAGCATTTT.

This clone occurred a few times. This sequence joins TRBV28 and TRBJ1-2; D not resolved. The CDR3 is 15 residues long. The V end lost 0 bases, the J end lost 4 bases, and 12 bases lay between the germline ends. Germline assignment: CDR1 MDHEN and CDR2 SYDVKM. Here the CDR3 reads CASSLWEGEGYGYTF. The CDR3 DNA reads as TGTGCCAGCAGTTTATGGGAGGGAGAGGGCTATGGCTACACCTTC.

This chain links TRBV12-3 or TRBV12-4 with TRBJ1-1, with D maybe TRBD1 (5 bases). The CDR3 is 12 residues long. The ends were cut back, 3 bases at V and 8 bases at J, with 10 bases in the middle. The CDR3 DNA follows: TGTGCCAGCAGTTTTGGGGCAGAGGAAGCTTTCTTT. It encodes CASSFGAEEAFF.

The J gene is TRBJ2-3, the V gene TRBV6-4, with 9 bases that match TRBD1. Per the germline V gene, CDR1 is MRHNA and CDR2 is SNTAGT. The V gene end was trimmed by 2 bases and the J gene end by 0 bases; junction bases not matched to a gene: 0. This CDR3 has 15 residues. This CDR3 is CASSDGTGSTDTQYF. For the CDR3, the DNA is TGTGCCAGCAGTGACGGGACAGGGAGCACAGATACGCAGTATTTT.